Presented here are 13 T cell receptor beta chains from one specimen sequenced in a study of T cells in Graves' hyperthyroidism and ophthalmopathy. RNA transcripts served as the template for amplifying TCR beta CDR3 regions. HTBI primers were used for first-round RT-PCR of the TCR CDR3. TCRdb re-called the multiplex PCR reads with MiXCR, one entry per CDR3 protein. This table holds a few hundred thousand distinct CDR3 sequences, about 15% found once. Sample: blood. Source of these receptors: a middle-aged woman with Graves' hyperthyroidism.

The CDR3 sequence: CASRGASGSKTGELFF. In nucleotides, the CDR3 is TGTGCCAGCAGGGGGGCTAGCGGGAGTAAAACCGGGGAGCTGTTTTTT. The chain recombines TRBV28 with TRBJ2-2, with 10 bases matching TRBD2. Germline trimming cut 6 bases from V and 5 bases from J; bases unmatched to any gene: 9. Germline CDR1 and CDR2: MDHEN and SYDVKM. The CDR3 is made up of 16 amino acids.

This clonotype came up many times. One junction end disagrees with the germline gene, perhaps due to a read error. This rearrangement joins TRBV5-1 to TRBJ2-7; D perhaps matches TRBD1 (7 bases). From germline, CDR1 is SGHRS and CDR2 YFSETQ. This CDR3 has 13 amino acids. This chain's CDR3 is CASSFQGGYEQYF. The CDR3 bases are TGTGCCAGCAGCTTCCAGGGGGGTTACGAGCAGTACTTC.

This clonotype was seen only a few times. The chain employs TRBV12-3 or TRBV12-4 and TRBJ2-1; TRBD2 matches at 7 bases. V was clipped by 10 bases and J by 4 bases; unmatched bases: 10. CDR3 length equals 14 residues. The CDR3, as DNA: TGTGCCACCGGGGGGACGCAAAATTACAATGAGCAGTTCTTC. Translation: CATGGTQNYNEQFF.

This clonotype was seen at least ten times. The gene calls are TRBV7-2 and TRBJ1-2; 8 bases fit TRBD1. The CDR3 has 13 amino acids. V lost 4 bases and J lost 8; bases outside the gene matches: 6. Per germline, CDR1 SGHTA and CDR2 FQGNSA. The CDR3, as DNA: TGTGCCAGCAGCTGGGGACAGGACGACGGCTACACCTTC. It encodes CASSWGQDDGYTF.

This clonotype was observed at least ten times. This chain uses TRBV28 with TRBJ2-5; D may match TRBD1 or TRBD2 (5 bases each). The ends were cut back, 6 bases at V and 3 bases at J, with 20 bases in the middle. There are 16 residues in the CDR3. The V gene's germline CDR1 is MDHEN and CDR2 SYDVKM. For the CDR3, the DNA is TGTGCCAGCAGCCCCCCATCTGGGGGAACGAAAGAGACCCAGTACTTC. Translation gives CASSPPSGGTKETQYF.

This clonotype occurred many times. The V call is TRBV5-1, the J call TRBJ2-1; a possible D gene is TRBD1 (6 bases). The CDR3 consists of 15 residues. V shed 5 bases and J shed 6 bases, with 18 bases lying between them. The germline gives CDR1 SGHRS, CDR2 YFSETQ. In nucleotides, the CDR3 is TGCGCCAGCAGTTTACAGGGACAAAAGGCCAATGAGCAGTTCTTC. It codes for CASSLQGQKANEQFF.

J is TRBJ1-2 and V is TRBV6-5; 8 positions agree with TRBD1. This CDR3 spans 14 amino acids. The germline V gene has CDR1 MNHEY and CDR2 SVGAGI. V lost 4 bases, J lost 2 bases, and 3 bases stayed unmatched. CDR3 nucleotide sequence: TGTGCCAGCAGTTTCAACAGGGGGAACTATGGCTACACCTTC. This translates into CASSFNRGNYGYTF.

This clonotype was observed at least ten times. This CDR3 is CASSFTGGGRAMDEQFF. The DNA for the CDR3 is TGTGCCAGCAGTTTCACCGGTGGAGGGAGGGCCATGGATGAGCAGTTCTTC. The chain recombines TRBV27 with TRBJ2-1; 7 nucleotides match TRBD2. Germline V gives CDR1 MNHEY, CDR2 SMNVEV (reference sequence). V shed 3 bases, J shed 8 bases, and the junction held 16 bases outside the gene matches. The CDR3 loop spans 17 amino acids.

This clonotype turned up a few times. The genes are TRBV6-1 and TRBJ2-7; TRBD2 matches 7 bases. The germline gives CDR1 MNHNS, CDR2 SASEGT. This CDR3 is built from 15 residues. After removal of 4 bases from V and 2 bases from J, the junction contained 8 bases not matched to a gene. The CDR3 DNA reads TGTGCCAGCAGTGGCAGCGGGATGGGCACCTACGAGCAGTACTTC. Its protein is CASSGSGMGTYEQYF.

This clonotype was observed at least ten times. The chain joins TRBV6-5 to TRBJ2-7; D remains ambiguous. CDR1 is MNHEY and CDR2 is SVGAGI in the germline V gene. The CDR3 loop spans 14 amino acids. The V end was cut by 0 bases, the J end by 2 bases, with 8 bases between. This CDR3 reads CASSYSTSAYEQYF. In DNA form, the CDR3 reads TGTGCCAGCAGTTACTCTACGTCTGCCTACGAGCAGTACTTC.

The chain has TRBV10-3 and TRBJ2-3, with D tentatively TRBD2 (5 bases). Trimming took off 4 bases at V and 2 bases at J, with 13 bases between the two ends. The CDR3 spans 15 residues. Germline V gene sequence: CDR1 ENHRY, CDR2 SYGVKD. The CDR3 coding sequence is TGTGCCATCAGTGTCCGGGATTCCCCCACAGATACGCAGTATTTT. As protein: CAISVRDSPTDTQYF.

This clonotype was detected many times. The chain uses TRBV28 and TRBJ2-7, with 8 nucleotides matching TRBD2. There are 18 residues in the CDR3. CDR1 MDHEN and CDR2 SYDVKM come from the germline V gene. After removal of 3 bases from V and 0 bases from J, the junction contained 13 bases not matched to a gene. Written as DNA, the CDR3 is TGTGCCAGCAGTTTTCCTCCTAGCGGGCGGCTTAGCTCCTACGAGCAGTACTTC. Protein: CASSFPPSGRLSSYEQYF.

This clonotype was seen repeatedly, ten times or more. The rearrangement uses TRBV18 and TRBJ2-7; no clear D. The length of the CDR3 is 14 residues. The ends were cut back, 3 bases at V and 2 bases at J, with 11 bases in the middle. Germline V gene data show CDR1 as KGHSH and CDR2 as LQKENI. The CDR3 loop is CASSPGLGAYEQYF. In nucleotides, the CDR3 is TGTGCCAGCTCACCCGGTCTAGGCGCCTACGAGCAGTACTTC. The full variable domain, in which reference TRBV18 and TRBJ2-7 provide the parts outside the CDR3, is NAGVMQNPRHLVRRRGQEARLRCSPMKGHSHVYWYRQLPEEGLKFMVYLQKENIIDESGMPKERFSAEFPKEGPSILRIQQVVRGDSAAYFCASSPGLGAYEQYFGPGTRLTVT.